One T cell receptor (beta chain) is described in this entry. The antigen it recognizes is unknown. This may be a read error, as it is one base from a much larger clone. TCR beta CDR3 regions were amplified from RNA transcripts. For the first round of RT-PCR on the TCR CDR3, the HTBI primer set was used together with the Qiagen OneStep RT-PCR kit. The libraries were constructed in a second round of multiplex PCR and then size-selected and purified. Sequencing of the libraries was done on an Illumina HiSeq2000 using paired-end 100 bp reads. In the authors' own workflow: SOAPnuke was used to process the raw data, throwing out any read that contained adapters or uncalled bases, had a mean Phred below 15, or lacked an exact constant-primer or identifier match. COPE v1.2.5 was used to merge the high-quality paired reads, and each unique nucleotide sequence was defined as a clonotype. Clonotypes were aligned to IMGT TRBV, TRBD and TRBJ reference segments using MiTCR v1.1. Analysis was restricted to V-J combinations with a frequency above 0.0001, which covered 99% to 99.2% of repertoires. The TCS score was defined as the ratio of F50 (clonal expansion) to E x V (chaos), calculated using BLOSUM62-based TCRdist between CDR3 peptides within each V-J. Welch's t-statistics and random forest reduced just over 500 V-J features to roughly 13, which were used in a naive Bayes classifier (R e1071). In TCRdb, the public reads were trimmed at Q25 with fastp and aligned with MiXCR, with productive beta chains retained. Rows with one shared CDR3 protein collapse into an entry with the most common genes and DNA. In this record, the V and J calls reflect TCRdb's handling and not the investigators' own analysis. Across this sample there are approximately 410,000 distinct CDR3 sequences, with roughly an eighth seen only once. The leading ten clones occupy 5.3% of the sample.

A patient counted as having stable Graves' hyperthyroidism if no progression to ophthalmopathy occurred over 18 months of follow-up. Hyperthyroidism patients were newly diagnosed, had a disease duration of under 2 months, and were aged 18 to 65 years. Exclusion was applied to patients with uncontrolled infections, other autoimmune diseases, pregnancy or lactation. Clinical symptoms, serum thyroxine and TRAb, thyroid ultrasound, and orbital computed tomography formed the basis for the diagnoses. PBMCs were isolated from roughly 10 ml of fresh peripheral blood by Ficoll-Paque density gradient centrifugation. Total RNA was extracted using Trizol reagent, and RNA quality was assessed on an Agilent 2100 Bioanalyzer. This sample is part of a study of T cells in Graves' hyperthyroidism and ophthalmopathy (dated by TCRdb to the late 2010s). General notes on the study: Peripheral blood samples were taken at initial diagnosis, before any treatment was given. TCR V-J signatures able to tell the groups apart were searched for in a discovery cohort of around 95 patients, of whom more than 40 had Graves' ophthalmopathy and some 60 had stable Graves' hyperthyroidism. Whether ophthalmopathy could be predicted prospectively was tested in an independent validation cohort made up of some 20 hyperthyroidism patients plus 17 patients who later progressed to ophthalmopathy. The 75 to 100 discovery patients were randomly split 7:3 into training and test sets. The study also compared thyroid tissue and blood T-cell repertoires from a handful of Graves' hyperthyroidism patients. Following sampling, methimazole starting at 30 mg daily was given to hyperthyroidism patients, and high-dose intravenous methylprednisolone was given to ophthalmopathy patients. TCR Vbeta CDR3 sequencing of 130 to 150 peripheral blood samples (fewer than 45 ophthalmopathy, 70 to 85 hyperthyroidism and approximately 17 progressor patients) is reported in the paper. What the study reported, not specific to this receptor: A 13 V-J signature model separated ophthalmopathy from stable hyperthyroidism, with about 88% sensitivity and 81.08% specificity in cross-validation and 80%/75% in testing. In validation, progression to ophthalmopathy was predicted by the model with roughly 69% sensitivity and roughly 72% specificity, a median of roughly six months before onset. Most expanded thyroid clonotypes (frequency above 0.001) were also detected in blood, suggesting blood repertoires may reflect thyroid immune responses. No statistical method was used to fix the sample size in advance, and group allocation was not hidden from the investigators.

At the junction V is shortened by 2 bases and J by 1 base, with 11 bases in between. Spanning cysteine to phenylalanine, the CDR3 consists of 15 amino acids. Only the CDR3 DNA is retained, 45 bases long and in frame from the first base. The germline V gene (reference sequence) provides CDR1 LNHNV and CDR2 YYDKDF. This clonotype originated in a woman under 30 with Graves' hyperthyroidism. What was sequenced was blood. The chain is made from TRBV15 and TRBJ1-2; the D gene is perhaps TRBD1, on 5 matching bases. For the CDR3, the sequence is CATSRTGPVNYGYTF. The DNA sequence is as follows: TGTGCCACCAGCAGAACGGGGCCAGTTAACTATGGCTACACCTTC.